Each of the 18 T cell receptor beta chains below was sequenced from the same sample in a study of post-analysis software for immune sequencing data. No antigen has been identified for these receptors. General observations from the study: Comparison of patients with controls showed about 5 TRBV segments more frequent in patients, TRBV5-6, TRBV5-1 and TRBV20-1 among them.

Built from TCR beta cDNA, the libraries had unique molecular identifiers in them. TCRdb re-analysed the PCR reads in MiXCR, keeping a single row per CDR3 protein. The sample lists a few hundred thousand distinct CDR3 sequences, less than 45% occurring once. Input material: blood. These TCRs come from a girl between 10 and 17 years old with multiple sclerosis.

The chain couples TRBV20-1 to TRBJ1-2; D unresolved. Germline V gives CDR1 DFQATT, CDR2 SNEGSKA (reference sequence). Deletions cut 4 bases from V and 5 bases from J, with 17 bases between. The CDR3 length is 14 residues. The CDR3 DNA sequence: TGCAGTGCTATTCCTCCGGGCCGCTTGTATGGCTACACCTTC. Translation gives CSAIPPGRLYGYTF.

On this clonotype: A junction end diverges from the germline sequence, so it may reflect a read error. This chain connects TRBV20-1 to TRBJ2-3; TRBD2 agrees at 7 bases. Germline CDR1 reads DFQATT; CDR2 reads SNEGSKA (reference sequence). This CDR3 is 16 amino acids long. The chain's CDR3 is CSARDPGGLVADAQYF. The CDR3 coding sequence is TGCAGTGCTAGAGATCCCGGAGGACTAGTGGCAGATGCGCAGTATTTT.

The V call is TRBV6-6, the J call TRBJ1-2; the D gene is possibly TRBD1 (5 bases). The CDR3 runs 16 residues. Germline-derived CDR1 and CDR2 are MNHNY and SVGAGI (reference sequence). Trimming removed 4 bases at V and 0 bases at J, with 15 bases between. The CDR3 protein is CASSWPTGLANYGYTF. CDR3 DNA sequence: TGTGCCAGCAGTTGGCCCACGGGACTTGCTAACTATGGCTACACCTTC.

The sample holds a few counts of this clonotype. This chain's CDR3 is CASSQVLSEQYF. The CDR3 nucleotides are TGTGCCAGCAGCCAAGTACTGTCCGAGCAGTACTTC. This chain links TRBV3-1 with TRBJ2-7, with no clear D. V was cut by 1 base and J by 6 bases, with 7 bases left in between. This CDR3 spans 12 amino acids. Germline V CDR1 and CDR2: LGHDT, YNNKEL (reference sequence).

In nucleotides, the CDR3 is TGTGCCAGCAAGTACAGGGACCATGGCTACACCTTC. It encodes CASKYRDHGYTF. The genes are TRBV6-6 and TRBJ1-2; possible D gene TRBD1, 6 bases. Deletions cut 7 bases from V and 6 bases from J, with 12 bases between. This CDR3 spans 12 amino acids. The germline gives CDR1 MNHNY, CDR2 SVGAGI (reference sequence).

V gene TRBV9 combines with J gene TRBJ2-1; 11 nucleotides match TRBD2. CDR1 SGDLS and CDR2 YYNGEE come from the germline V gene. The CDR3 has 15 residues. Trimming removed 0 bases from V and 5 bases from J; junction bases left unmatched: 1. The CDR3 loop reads CASSVELAGDNEQFF. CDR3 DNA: TGTGCCAGCAGCGTAGAACTAGCGGGAGACAATGAGCAGTTCTTC.

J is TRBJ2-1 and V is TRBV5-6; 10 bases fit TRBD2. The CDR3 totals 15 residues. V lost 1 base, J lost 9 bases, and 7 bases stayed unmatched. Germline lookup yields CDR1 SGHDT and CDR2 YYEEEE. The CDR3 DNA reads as TGTGCCAGCAGCTTGATGACTAGCGGGCACATTGAGCAGTTCTTC. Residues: CASSLMTSGHIEQFF.

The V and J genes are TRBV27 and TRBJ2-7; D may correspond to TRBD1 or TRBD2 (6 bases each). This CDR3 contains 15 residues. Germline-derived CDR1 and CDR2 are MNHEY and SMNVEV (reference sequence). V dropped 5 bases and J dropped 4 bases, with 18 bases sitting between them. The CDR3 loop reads CASSIRGRLPYEQYF. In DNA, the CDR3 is TGTGCCAGCAGTATTCGGGGGCGGTTGCCTTACGAGCAGTACTTC.

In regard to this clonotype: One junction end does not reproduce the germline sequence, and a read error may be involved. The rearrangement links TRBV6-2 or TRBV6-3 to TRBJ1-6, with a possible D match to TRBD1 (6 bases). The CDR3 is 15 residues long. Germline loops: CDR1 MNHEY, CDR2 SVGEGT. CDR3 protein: CASSQRTASNSPHHF. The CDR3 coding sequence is TGTGCCAGCAGTCAGCGGACAGCATCAAATTCACCCCACCACTTT.

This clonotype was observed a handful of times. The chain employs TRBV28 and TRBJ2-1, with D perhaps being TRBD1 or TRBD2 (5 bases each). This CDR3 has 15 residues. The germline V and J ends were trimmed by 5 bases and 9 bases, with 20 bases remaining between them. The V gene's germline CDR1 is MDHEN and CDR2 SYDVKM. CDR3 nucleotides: TGTGCCAGCAGTCGTTGGGACCAGCGGTCCGGTGAGCAGTTCTTC. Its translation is CASSRWDQRSGEQFF.

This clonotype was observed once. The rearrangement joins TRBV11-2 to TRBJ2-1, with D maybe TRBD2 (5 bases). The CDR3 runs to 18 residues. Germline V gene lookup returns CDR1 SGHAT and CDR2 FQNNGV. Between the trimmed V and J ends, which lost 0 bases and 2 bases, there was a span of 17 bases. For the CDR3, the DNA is TGTGCCAGCAGCTTAGATCTCGGCGGGCCTGGACCCTACAATGAGCAGTTCTTC. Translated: CASSLDLGGPGPYNEQFF.

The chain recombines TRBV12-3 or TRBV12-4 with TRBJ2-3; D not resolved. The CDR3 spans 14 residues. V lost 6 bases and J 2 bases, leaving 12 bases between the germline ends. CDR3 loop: CASSQVLPTDTQYF. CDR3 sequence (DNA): TGTGCCAGCAGCCAGGTCCTACCCACAGATACGCAGTATTTT.

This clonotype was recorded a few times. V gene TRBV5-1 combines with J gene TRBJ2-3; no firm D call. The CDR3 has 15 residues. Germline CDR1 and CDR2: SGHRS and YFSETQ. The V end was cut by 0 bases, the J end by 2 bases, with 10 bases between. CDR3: CASSLAQVDTDTQYF. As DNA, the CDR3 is TGCGCCAGCAGCTTGGCCCAGGTTGACACAGATACGCAGTATTTT.

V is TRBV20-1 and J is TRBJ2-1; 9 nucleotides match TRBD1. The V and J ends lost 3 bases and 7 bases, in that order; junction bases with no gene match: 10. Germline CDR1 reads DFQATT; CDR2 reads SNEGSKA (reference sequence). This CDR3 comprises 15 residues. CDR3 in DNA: TGCAGTGCTAGGGTACAGGGGGCGATGTTAAATGAGCAGTTCTTC. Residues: CSARVQGAMLNEQFF.

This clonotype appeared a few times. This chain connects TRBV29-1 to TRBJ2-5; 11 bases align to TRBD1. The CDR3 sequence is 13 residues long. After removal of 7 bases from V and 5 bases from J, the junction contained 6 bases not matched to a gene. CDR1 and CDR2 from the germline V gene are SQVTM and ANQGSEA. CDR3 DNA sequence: TGCAGCGGAAGGACAGGGGGCAGCGAGACCCAGTACTTC. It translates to CSGRTGGSETQYF.

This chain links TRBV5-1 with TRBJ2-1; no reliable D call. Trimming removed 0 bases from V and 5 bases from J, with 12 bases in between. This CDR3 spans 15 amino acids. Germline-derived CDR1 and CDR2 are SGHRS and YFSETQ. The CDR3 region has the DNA TGCGCCAGCAGCTTGGATGGCCCACCCAACAATGAGCAGTTCTTC. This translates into CASSLDGPPNNEQFF. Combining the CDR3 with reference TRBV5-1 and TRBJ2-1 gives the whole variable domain KAGVTQTPRYLIKTRGQQVTLSCSPISGHRSVSWYQQTPGQGLQFLFEYFSETQRNKGNFPGRFSGRQFSNSRSEMNVSTLELGDSALYLCASSLDGPPNNEQFFGPGTRLTVL.

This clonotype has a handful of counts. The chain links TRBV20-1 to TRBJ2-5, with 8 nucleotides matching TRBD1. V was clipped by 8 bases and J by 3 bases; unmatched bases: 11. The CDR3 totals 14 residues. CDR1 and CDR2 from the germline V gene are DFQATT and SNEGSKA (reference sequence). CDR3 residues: CSLNQGAFEETQYF. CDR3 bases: TGCAGTCTGAACCAGGGGGCGTTCGAAGAGACCCAGTACTTC.

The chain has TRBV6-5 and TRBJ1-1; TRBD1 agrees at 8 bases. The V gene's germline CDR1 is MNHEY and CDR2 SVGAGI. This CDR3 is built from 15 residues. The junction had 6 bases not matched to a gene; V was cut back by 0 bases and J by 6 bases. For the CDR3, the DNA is TGTGCCAGCAGTTACTCTACAGGGGGATTCGCTGAAGCTTTCTTT. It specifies CASSYSTGGFAEAFF.